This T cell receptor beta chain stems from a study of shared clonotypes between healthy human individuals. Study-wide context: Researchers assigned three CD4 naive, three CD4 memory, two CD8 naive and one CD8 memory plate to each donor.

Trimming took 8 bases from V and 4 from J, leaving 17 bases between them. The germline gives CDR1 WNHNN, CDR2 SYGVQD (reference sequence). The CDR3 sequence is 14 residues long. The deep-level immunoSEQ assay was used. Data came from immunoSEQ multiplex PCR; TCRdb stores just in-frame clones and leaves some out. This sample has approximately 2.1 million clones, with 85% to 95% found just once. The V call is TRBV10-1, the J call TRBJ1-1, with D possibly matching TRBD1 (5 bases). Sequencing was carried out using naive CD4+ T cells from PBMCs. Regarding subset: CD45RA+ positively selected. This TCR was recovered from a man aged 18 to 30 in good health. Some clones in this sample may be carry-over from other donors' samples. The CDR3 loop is CASPGLNGGTEAFF. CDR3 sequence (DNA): TGCGCCAGCCCGGGGCTAAATGGGGGCACTGAAGCTTTCTTT.